This TCR beta chain stems from a study of cytomegalovirus exposure and HLA in healthy donors. General study points: Specificity for CMV antigens was confirmed in vitro for a few of the CMV-associated chains. Available immune exposure information was restricted to CMV serostatus only. As a later analysis showed, a missense DCLRE1C variant was linked to trimming of TCR beta V- and J-genes.

On this clone: What it binds is unknown.

PCR was performed using 60 Vbeta and 13 Jbeta primers. Libraries were prepared by immunoSEQ multiplex PCR; TCRdb keeps only in-frame clonotypes and omits some of them. The table lists tens of thousands of clones, around 84% of them singletons. Germline V gives CDR1 MNHEY, CDR2 SMNVEV (reference sequence). Trimming at V came to 8 bases and at J to 2 bases, leaving 5 bases not matched to a gene. The CDR3 has 13 amino acids. The chain is built from TRBV27 and TRBJ1-2, with 7 positions matching TRBD1. This TCR came from a woman between 40 and 50 years old in good health and CMV-seronegative. Sequencing input: PBMCs. The chain's CDR3 is CASGRQGNYGYTF. Written as DNA, the CDR3 is TGTGCCAGCGGCAGACAGGGCAACTATGGCTACACCTTC.